The TCR beta chain under discussion was sequenced for a study of identical twins (dated by TCRdb to 2016 to 2017). Background for the entire study: To test whether fetal clonotypes persist, the study used deep sequencing on TCR alpha and beta repertoires from monozygotic twins, unrelated adults of various ages, and cord blood. To rule out contamination, the twin experiments were replicated at different times with different library preparation protocols.

Every donor in the study was a healthy Caucasian. Three unrelated non-twin adults were additionally sequenced: a male aged 18 to 29, a male aged 50 to 60 and a female aged 50 to 60. Miltenyi CD45RO+ enrichment and human naive T-cell isolation kits were used to isolate memory (CD45RO+) and naive T cells from PBMC. The library was obtained by 5' RACE. TCRdb records Illumina HiSeq 2000 as the sequencer. A universal primer binding site was added through template switching, and the final cDNA carried a unique molecular identifier so that TCR cDNA molecules could be counted accurately. Specific primers in the conserved constant-segment region were used to synthesize first-strand cDNA for TCR alpha and beta chains. To control for contamination, each cDNA library was double barcoded with a SMART-Mk sample barcode plus Illumina barcodes. TruSeq adapter sequences along with Illumina sample barcodes were introduced in two successive PCR steps. TCR alpha and beta cDNA libraries were sequenced on the Illumina HiSeq platform with custom primers. As for how the authors treated the data: MiGEC processed the raw reads to extract unique molecular identifiers, while MiXCR was used to determine the CDR3 positions. Recombination models were inferred per individual with the repgenHMM and IGoR tools using an EM algorithm. The tcR package in R was used for shared clonotype analysis, with sharing normalized by the product of cloneset sizes. To study raw recombination without the effects of thymic and clonal selection, out-of-frame nonproductive sequences were analyzed. TCRdb reran the public reads through fastp at Q25 and MiXCR, keeping productive beta chains. Rows with a matching CDR3 protein are joined into one entry that keeps the most common DNA and genes. TCRdb, not the original authors, processed these V and J calls. The sample table contains 420,000 or so distinct CDR3 sequences; only one count was recorded for around 18% of them. The top ten clones comprise approximately 12% of the sample.

The CDR3 contains 11 residues, cysteine and phenylalanine counted. Left in the record is the CDR3 DNA by itself, 33 bases read in frame from the first base. The germline V gene sets CDR1 to SGHRS and CDR2 to YFSETQ. Trimming costs V 2 bases and J 9 bases, and their ends lie 6 bases apart. Results the study describes overall, beyond this receptor: In monozygotic twins, recombination models systematically underestimated out-of-frame TCR alpha sharing, but the models matched the sharing seen between unrelated individuals. Out-of-frame TCR alpha sequences shared between twins showed an excess of low generation-probability sequences compared with coincidental sharing between unrelated individuals. Fewer insertions were carried by abundant cord blood beta clonotypes; a weaker similar trend was observed in young adult naive repertoires, while no such trend was observed in memory repertoires. Zero-insertion analyses could be partly confounded by invariant T cells such as MAIT and iNKT, though diverse VJ usage argued against such confounding for most clonotypes. Excess twin sharing in beta out-of-frame sequences was weaker because fewer shared sequences lowered the signal-to-noise ratio. Because the same donors could not be followed over many years, the conclusions depended on cross-sectional statistical analysis.

Note on this clonotype: It has no known antigen specificity. No qualities accompany the bases; no much larger clone lies one base away.

The chain was built from TRBV5-1 and TRBJ2-1; a confident D gene designation cannot be given. Sequenced: naive T cells sorted from blood. The cell subset or site tag for this specimen amounts to: cells isolated with a human naive T-cell isolation kit. This receptor was taken from a man aged 50-60 years in good health. The nucleotides read TGCGCCAGCAGCTTTGGGGTTGAGCAGTTCTTC. It translates to CASSFGVEQFF.